Each of the 22 T cell receptor beta chains below was sequenced from the same sample in a study of shared clonotypes between healthy human individuals. Sequencing was performed with immunoSEQ multiplex PCR; in TCRdb, only in-frame clones are kept and a portion is missing. Of 2 million to 3 million clones listed, more than 80% were seen once; the top ten hold more than 0.12%. The sample was naive CD4+ T cells sorted from blood. The subset is: CD45RA+ positively selected. The receptors stem from a young man in good health.

The J gene is TRBJ1-5, the V gene TRBV30; no definite D call. Germline V gene data show CDR1 as GTSNPN and CDR2 as SVGIG (reference sequence). The length of the CDR3 is 15 residues. The V and J ends lost 3 bases and 0 bases respectively, with 12 bases between them. Here the CDR3 reads CAWRDPVYSNQPQHF. The CDR3 nucleotides read TGTGCCTGGAGAGATCCAGTTTATAGCAATCAGCCCCAGCATTTT.

This chain connects TRBV6-5 to TRBJ2-7; no firm D call. Between the trimmed V and J ends, which lost 1 base and 3 bases, there was a span of 13 bases. The length of the CDR3 is 15 residues. Germline V gives CDR1 MNHEY, CDR2 SVGAGI. CDR3 in DNA: TGTGCCAGCAGTTACTTTATGACCGGAAGCTACGAGCAGTACTTC. This gives the protein CASSYFMTGSYEQYF.

The chain couples TRBV19 to TRBJ1-4; D not certain. From germline, CDR1 is LNHDA and CDR2 SQIVND (reference sequence). The V end lost 2 bases, the J end lost 8 bases, and 9 bases lay between the germline ends. CDR3 size: 13 residues. The CDR3 nucleotides read TGTGCCAGTAGTATACCCCTTGGGGAAAAACTGTTTTTT. As protein: CASSIPLGEKLFF.

This chain links TRBV6-5 with TRBJ2-5, with TRBD2 matching over 7 bases. Germline V gene lookup returns CDR1 MNHEY and CDR2 SVGAGI. The CDR3 is 16 amino acids. Unmatched junction bases numbered 12, after V lost 2 bases and J lost 6 bases. The CDR3 loop is CASSYGGLGIEKTQYF. The CDR3 DNA reads as TGTGCCAGCAGTTACGGCGGACTAGGGATAGAAAAGACCCAGTACTTC.

The rearrangement links TRBV11-2 to TRBJ2-3; 8 bases are a match to TRBD2. The CDR3 is made up of 17 amino acids. V gave up 6 bases and J gave up 3 bases; unmatched junction bases: 14. CDR1 and CDR2 (germline): SGHAT, FQNNGV. The CDR3, as DNA: TGTGCCAGCAGGATCACAATACCGGGACTAGAGACAGATACGCAGTATTTT. Protein sequence: CASRITIPGLETDTQYF.

With regard to this clone: Other nucleotide sequences from this sample produce the same CDR3. This sequence joins TRBV9 and TRBJ2-7, with TRBD2 identical over 8 bases. Losses at the gene ends were 1 base for V and 4 bases for J; bases not matched to a gene: 4. This CDR3 region has 14 residues. In germline, CDR1 is SGDLS, CDR2 YYNGEE. The CDR3 coding sequence is TGTGCCAGCAGCGTAACAACTAGCGGTTACGAGCAGTACTTC. This codes for CASSVTTSGYEQYF.

The CDR3 protein is CSVFNTGELFF. CDR3 coding DNA: TGCAGCGTCTTCAACACCGGGGAGCTGTTTTTT. The chain links TRBV29-1 to TRBJ2-2; D ambiguous. Trimming cost V 6 bases and J 2 bases, with 4 bases left between them. Germline V gene lookup returns CDR1 SQVTM and CDR2 ANQGSEA. The CDR3 length is 11 residues.

The chain has TRBV6-5 and TRBJ2-2, with 11 positions matching TRBD1. This CDR3 is 15 amino acids long. Germline V gene sequence: CDR1 MNHEY, CDR2 SVGAGI. Trimming took 6 bases from V and 5 from J; bases not matched to a gene: 5. The CDR3 region has the DNA TGTGCCAGCAGACCTGGACAGGGGGCTACCGGGGAGCTGTTTTTT. Translating gives CASRPGQGATGELFF.

The genes are TRBV4-1 and TRBJ1-5; no firm D call. V was trimmed by 0 bases and J by 3 bases, leaving 9 bases between them. There are 15 residues in the CDR3. Per germline, CDR1 MGHRA and CDR2 YSYEKL. CDR3 coding DNA: TGCGCCAGCAGCCAAGAAAGGCAGGTCAATCAGCCCCAGCATTTT. Its protein product is CASSQERQVNQPQHF.

This chain links TRBV6-6 with TRBJ1-2; 8 bases are a match to TRBD1. This CDR3 is built from 15 residues. Germline trimming cut 2 bases from V and 3 bases from J; bases unmatched to any gene: 5. CDR1 MNHNY and CDR2 SVGAGI come from the germline V gene (reference sequence). The CDR3, as DNA: TGTGCCAGCAGTTACCCCGGACAGGGCGACTATGGCTACACCTTC. Protein: CASSYPGQGDYGYTF.

The chain combines TRBV6-1 with TRBJ1-1; D is perhaps TRBD1 (5 bases). Trimming cost V 8 bases and J 6 bases, with 19 bases left between them. The CDR3 is 14 amino acids. CDR1 and CDR2 (germline): MNHNS, SASEGT. CDR3: CASPDRMGEAEAFF. The CDR3, as DNA: TGTGCCAGCCCCGACAGAATGGGGGAGGCTGAAGCTTTCTTT.

J is TRBJ1-6 and V is TRBV28; 9 nucleotides match TRBD1. Germline CDR1 and CDR2: MDHEN and SYDVKM. The CDR3 is made up of 15 amino acids. The V gene end was trimmed by 6 bases and the J gene end by 5 bases; junction bases not matched to a gene: 5. CDR3 coding DNA: TGTGCCAGCAGGGATTGGACAGGGGATAATTCACCCCTCCACTTT. Translation gives CASRDWTGDNSPLHF.

Notes on this clone: Other DNA sequences in this sample translate to the same CDR3. The chain carries TRBV10-1 and TRBJ2-5; D possibly corresponds to TRBD1 (6 bases). The CDR3 extends over 14 amino acids. CDR1 WNHNN and CDR2 SYGVQD come from the germline V gene (reference sequence). V lost 0 bases to trimming and J lost 2 bases, with 7 bases between them. This CDR3 is CASSESTGQETQYF. CDR3 DNA sequence: TGCGCCAGCAGTGAGTCGACAGGTCAAGAGACCCAGTACTTC.

The chain carries TRBV9 and TRBJ1-3; 7 bases fit TRBD1. CDR1 and CDR2 from the germline V gene are SGDLS and YYNGEE. J gave up 0 bases and V 3 bases, and 3 bases lay outside the gene matches. This CDR3 has 15 amino acids. The CDR3 sequence is CASSEGQISGNTIYF. CDR3 nucleotides: TGTGCCAGCAGCGAGGGACAGATCTCTGGAAACACCATATATTTT.

The V and J genes are TRBV5-1 and TRBJ2-3, with a weak D call TRBD1 (5 bases). Trimming stripped 4 bases from V and 4 bases from J, with 16 bases between. CDR3 length equals 15 residues. The germline V gene encodes CDR1 SGHRS and CDR2 YFSETQ. CDR3 sequence (DNA): TGCGCCAGCAGCCCCACAAGCAGGGATGCAGATACGCAGTATTTT. Its protein is CASSPTSRDADTQYF.

Remarks on this clone: Other DNA variants within this sample encode the same CDR3. The chain carries TRBV18 and TRBJ2-7, with 8 bases lining up with TRBD1. After removal of 1 base from V and 1 base from J, the junction contained 0 bases not matched to a gene. This CDR3 has 14 residues. Germline CDR1 is KGHSH and CDR2 is LQKENI. CDR3 bases: TGTGCCAGCTCACCACGGACAGGGTCCTACGAGCAGTACTTC. Translation gives CASSPRTGSYEQYF.

This chain connects TRBV6-6 to TRBJ2-7; 7 bases map to TRBD1. With 8 bases clipped from V and 1 base from J, the junction kept 8 bases outside the gene matches. The V gene's germline CDR1 is MNHNY and CDR2 SVGAGI (reference sequence). The CDR3 loop spans 14 amino acids. The CDR3 bases are TGTGCCAGCTCAGGTGGGGACAGTTCCTACGAGCAGTACTTC. This gives the protein CASSGGDSSYEQYF.

This rearrangement joins TRBV7-9 to TRBJ2-2; 9 bases match TRBD1. This CDR3 has 12 amino acids. Per the germline V gene, CDR1 is SEHNR and CDR2 is FQNEAQ (reference sequence). This chain's CDR3 is CADRGNTGELFF. The CDR3 nucleotides read TGTGCGGACAGGGGGAACACCGGGGAGCTGTTTTTT.

V is TRBV4-1 and J is TRBJ1-5; a weak D match, TRBD1 (5 bases). Germline V lookup: CDR1 MGHRA, CDR2 YSYEKL. This CDR3 is built from 16 residues. V dropped 0 bases and J dropped 7 bases, with 16 bases sitting between them. The CDR3 DNA reads TGCGCCAGCAGCCAAGATCTCGCAGGGAGAGGCCAGCCCCAGCATTTT. Residues: CASSQDLAGRGQPQHF.

The chain is built from TRBV25-1 and TRBJ1-4; D remains ambiguous. Trimming took off 1 base at V and 4 bases at J, with 10 bases between the two ends. The germline gives CDR1 MGHDK, CDR2 SYGVNS. CDR3 length: 15 amino acids. DNA of the CDR3: TGTGCCAGCAGTGAATCTTCTCTCGATAATGAAAAACTGTTTTTT. Protein: CASSESSLDNEKLFF. The entire variable domain, with the rest obtained from reference TRBV25-1 and TRBJ1-4, is as follows: EADIYQTPRYLVIGTGKKITLECSQTMGHDKMYWYQQDPGMELHLIHYSYGVNSTEKGDLSSESTVSRIRTEHFPLTLESARPSHTSQYLCASSESSLDNEKLFFGSGTQLSVL.

The J gene is TRBJ2-1, the V gene TRBV7-2, with TRBD2 identical over 12 bases. The CDR3 extends over 14 amino acids. CDR1 and CDR2 from the germline V gene are SGHTA and FQGNSA. Unmatched junction bases numbered 9, after V lost 4 bases and J lost 14 bases. The CDR3, as DNA: TGTGCCAGCAGCTCGAAACGACTAGCGGGAGATAAGTTCTTC. Translation gives CASSSKRLAGDKFF.

On this clone itself: Distinct nucleotide sequences in the sample also encode this CDR3. J is TRBJ2-3 and V is TRBV5-1; 9 positions match TRBD2. The germline CDR1 and CDR2 sequences are SGHRS and YFSETQ. Trimming took 0 bases from V and 2 from J; bases not matched to a gene: 1. There are 15 residues in the CDR3. DNA of the CDR3: TGCGCCAGCAGCTTGGGACTAGCGGACACAGATACGCAGTATTTT. Translating gives CASSLGLADTDTQYF.